The sequence of this T cell receptor (beta chain) was determined in a study of blood T cell repertoires in COVID-19. Overall study: Donors in the United States, Italy and Spain gave samples during acute or convalescent COVID-19. PBMCs, B-cell-depleted T cells, or T cells provided the cDNA or gDNA that made up the material.

Original data processing: Amplification with reference gene primers provided the estimates of nucleated cell counts. The data were produced by immunoSEQ multiplex PCR, yet TCRdb's version contains in-frame clones alone and is incomplete. The D gene and trimming were derived from the DNA, and the V and J assignments and clone size from that table. The data hold 150,000 to 200,000 clones, with 80% to 90% observed a single time. Trimming cost V 0 bases and J 3 bases, with 10 bases left between them. Germline CDR1 MNHNS, CDR2 SASEGT. The CDR3 is made up of 15 amino acids. Specimen: peripheral blood. This TCR was recovered from a young man who had recovered from COVID-19. The chain recombines TRBV6-1 with TRBJ2-3; D may be TRBD2 (6 bases). CDR3 in DNA: TGTGCCAGCAGTGAAGCAGGGAGGAGAACAGATACGCAGTATTTT. It is translated as CASSEAGRRTDTQYF.